The rows below give T cell receptor beta chains drawn from one sample of a study of PD-L1 blockade in urothelial cancer. Method: immunoSEQ multiplex PCR; TCRdb's copy keeps in-frame clones and lacks some. The table lists tens of thousands of clones, almost 85% of them singletons. Here the sequenced sample was PBMCs, taken around atezolizumab (anti-PD-L1) treatment. These TCRs come from a man aged 65-85 years with urothelial cancer. CDR3s include the opening cysteine and the closing phenylalanine or tryptophan. A D gene is named only where the DNA matches it firmly. Clone sizes are given selectively: once, few, many, or a class where the clone is expanded.

j_gene	abundance	v_gene	len	d_gene	CDR3aa	CDR3nt
TRBJ2-4	NA	TRBV29-1	13	NA	CSVTGAAKNIQYF	TGCAGCGTAACGGGAGCTGCCAAAAACATTCAGTACTTC
TRBJ2-7	NA	TRBV28	15	TRBD1	CASSFPGRGIYEQYF	TGTGCCAGCAGTTTTCCGGGCAGGGGGATCTACGAGCAGTACTTC
TRBJ2-1	NA	TRBV13	14	TRBD1	CASSTGQGGWEQFF	TGTGCCAGCAGCACCGGACAGGGTGGGTGGGAGCAGTTCTTC
TRBJ2-1	NA	TRBV29-1	14	TRBD1	CSVQGANRNNEQFF	TGCAGCGTACAGGGGGCGAACAGGAACAATGAGCAGTTCTTC
TRBJ2-7	NA	TRBV9	15	NA	CASSVEAGHTYEQYF	TGTGCCAGCAGCGTAGAAGCGGGACATACCTACGAGCAGTACTTC
TRBJ1-3	once	TRBV5-1	16	NA	CASSGAGPSSGNTIYF	TGCGCCAGCAGCGGTGCGGGACCGAGCTCTGGAAACACCATATATTTT
TRBJ2-7	NA	TRBV5-1	15	TRBD1	CASSLLWTGQYEQYF	TGCGCCAGCAGCTTGCTTTGGACAGGGCAATACGAGCAGTACTTC
TRBJ1-4	NA	TRBV9	15	NA	CASSVAGLSNEKLFF	TGTGCCAGCAGCGTAGCGGGGTTATCTAATGAAAAACTGTTTTTT
TRBJ2-6	NA	TRBV5-5	15	NA	CASSPQGTGANVLTF	TGTGCCAGCAGCCCTCAGGGGACTGGGGCCAACGTCCTGACTTTC
TRBJ2-1	NA	TRBV18	14	TRBD1	CASSPGTGRGEQFF	TGTGCCAGCTCACCCGGGACAGGGAGAGGTGAGCAGTTCTTC
TRBJ2-7	NA	TRBV10-3	14	NA	CAISGGLYSDEQYF	TGTGCCATCAGTGGGGGGCTATATAGCGACGAGCAGTACTTC
TRBJ1-5	NA	TRBV11-2	15	TRBD1	CASSPRTGSYQPQHF	TGTGCCAGCAGCCCCCGGACAGGGAGCTATCAGCCCCAGCATTTT
TRBJ2-3	NA	TRBV5-6	14	TRBD1	CASSLQGASDTQYF	TGTGCCAGCAGCTTACAGGGGGCGTCGGATACGCAGTATTTT
TRBJ2-1	NA	TRBV9	16	TRBD2	CASSTSGSLEYNEQFF	TGTGCCAGCAGCACAAGCGGGAGCTTGGAGTACAATGAGCAGTTCTTC
TRBJ1-3	NA	TRBV7-3	15	NA	CASSLHGGAGNTIYF	TGTGCCAGCAGCCTCCACGGGGGAGCTGGAAACACCATATATTTT
TRBJ2-3	NA	TRBV11-2	14	NA	CASSLAGSTDTQYF	TGTGCCAGCAGCTTAGCGGGAAGCACAGATACGCAGTATTTT
TRBJ2-7	NA	TRBV5-1	15	TRBD1	CASSPGAGGSGEQYF	TGCGCCAGCAGCCCCGGGGCAGGGGGATCCGGCGAGCAGTACTTC
TRBJ1-5	NA	TRBV19	17	TRBD1	CASSIPDRQGFHQPQHF	TGTGCCAGTAGTATCCCCGACCGACAGGGGTTCCATCAGCCCCAGCATTTT
TRBJ1-1	NA	TRBV20-1	11	NA	CSAAGGTEAFF	TGCAGTGCAGCAGGTGGGACTGAAGCTTTCTTT
TRBJ2-7	NA	TRBV18	24	TRBD2	CASSTRLGTSGRPGGLGGSYEQYF	TGTGCCAGCTCAACAAGATTGGGGACTAGCGGGAGACCAGGTGGTCTGGGGGGCTCCTACGAGCAGTACTTC
TRBJ2-3	NA	TRBV14	12	NA	CASSQVKDTQYF	TGTGCCAGCAGCCAAGTAAAAGATACGCAGTATTTT
TRBJ2-7	NA	TRBV2	12	NA	CASNPQVREQYF	TGTGCCAGCAATCCCCAAGTCCGGGAGCAGTACTTC
TRBJ2-4	once	TRBV18	14	NA	CASSRSQGMDIQYF	TGTGCCAGCTCTCGCTCGCAGGGGATGGACATTCAGTACTTC
TRBJ2-5	NA	TRBV5-1	12	NA	CASSLSRETQYF	TGCGCCAGCAGCCTAAGCCGGGAGACCCAGTACTTC
TRBJ1-1	NA	TRBV7-9	16	NA	CASSVSSGGGGTEAFF	TGTGCCAGCAGCGTTAGTAGCGGGGGAGGGGGCACTGAAGCTTTCTTT
TRBJ1-2	once	TRBV28	15	NA	CASSLVGQQYYGYTF	TGTGCCAGCAGTTTAGTGGGCCAACAGTACTATGGCTACACCTTC
TRBJ1-5	NA	TRBV29-1	15	TRBD1	CSVTTGGNSNQPQHF	TGCAGCGTTACGACAGGGGGTAATAGCAATCAGCCCCAGCATTTT
TRBJ2-1	once	TRBV5-6	13	NA	CASRYGTDNEQFF	TGTGCCAGCAGATATGGGACTGACAATGAGCAGTTCTTC
TRBJ2-7	NA	TRBV5-8	14	NA	CASSHYNWQYEQYF	TGTGCCAGCAGCCACTACAACTGGCAGTACGAGCAGTACTTC
TRBJ2-1	NA	TRBV10-3	14	TRBD2	CAISELAGEAEQFF	TGTGCCATCAGTGAACTAGCGGGAGAGGCTGAGCAGTTCTTC
TRBJ1-2	NA	TRBV7-5	13	NA	CARSARGVGGYTF	TGTGCCAGAAGCGCTAGGGGTGTCGGTGGCTACACCTTC
TRBJ2-5	NA	TRBV5-6	17	TRBD2	CASSLWGGSGGGETQYF	TGTGCCAGCAGCTTGTGGGGGGGTAGCGGCGGCGGGGAGACCCAGTACTTC
TRBJ1-1	few	TRBV11-2	11	NA	CASSARRGAFF	TGTGCCAGCAGTGCACGCCGGGGGGCTTTCTTT
TRBJ2-2	once	TRBV5-4	19	TRBD1	CASRPWGRGQGANTGELFF	TGTGCCAGCAGGCCGTGGGGGCGGGGACAGGGGGCGAACACCGGGGAGCTGTTTTTT
TRBJ2-5	few	TRBV5-4	14	TRBD1	CASSFSAGGETQYF	TGTGCCAGCAGCTTCTCGGCAGGGGGAGAGACCCAGTACTTC
TRBJ1-3	NA	TRBV2	14	NA	CASSERGTGNTIYF	TGTGCCAGCAGTGAAAGGGGGACAGGAAACACCATATATTTT
TRBJ1-4	NA	TRBV18	15	NA	CASSPPAGPDEKLFF	TGTGCCAGCTCACCACCGGCGGGGCCAGATGAAAAACTGTTTTTT
TRBJ2-3	NA	TRBV19	12	NA	CASNLDSGTQYF	TGTGCCAGTAACCTTGATAGTGGTACGCAGTATTTT
TRBJ2-3	NA	TRBV15	12	NA	CATSGRTDTQYF	TGTGCCACCAGCGGGAGGACCGATACGCAGTATTTT
TRBJ2-1	NA	TRBV7-2	15	TRBD2	CASSSGLAGYNEQFF	TGTGCCAGCAGCTCGGGACTAGCGGGTTACAATGAGCAGTTCTTC
TRBJ2-5	NA	TRBV4-1	14	NA	CASSQVQGQETQYF	TGCGCCAGCAGCCAAGTGCAGGGGCAGGAGACCCAGTACTTC
TRBJ2-7	NA	TRBV5-6	12	TRBD1	CASSAGGIEQYF	TGTGCCAGCAGCGCAGGGGGAATTGAGCAGTACTTC
TRBJ2-7	NA	TRBV7-2	15	TRBD1	CASSPTGALSYEQYF	TGTGCCAGCAGCCCAACAGGGGCACTATCCTACGAGCAGTACTTC
TRBJ2-7	NA	TRBV6-5	15	NA	CASSPPTAATYEQYF	TGTGCCAGCAGCCCCCCGACAGCTGCCACCTACGAGCAGTACTTC
TRBJ1-2	NA	TRBV6-5	16	NA	CASSYSKGLGNYGYTF	TGTGCCAGCAGTTACTCGAAGGGGCTGGGTAACTATGGCTACACCTTC
TRBJ2-7	NA	TRBV5-1	15	TRBD1	CASSLDPGGRYEQYF	TGCGCCAGCAGCTTGGATCCAGGGGGACGCTACGAGCAGTACTTC
TRBJ1-1	NA	TRBV6-1	13	NA	CASTPDSFTEAFF	TGTGCCAGCACCCCGGACAGCTTCACTGAAGCTTTCTTT
TRBJ2-7	NA	TRBV10-3	13	NA	CAIRGPLYHEQYF	TGTGCCATCAGGGGGCCGCTATACCACGAGCAGTACTTC
TRBJ1-1	once	TRBV5-1	17	TRBD1	CASSLWGQGRDNTEAFF	TGCGCCAGCAGCTTGTGGGGACAGGGGCGAGATAACACTGAAGCTTTCTTT
TRBJ2-1	NA	TRBV19	13	NA	CASSMNIYNEQFF	TGTGCCAGTAGTATGAACATATACAATGAGCAGTTCTTC
TRBJ1-3	once	TRBV19	18	NA	CASSRVPSGRYSGNTIYF	TGTGCCAGTAGCCGAGTACCGAGCGGCCGATATTCTGGAAACACCATATATTTT
TRBJ2-7	NA	TRBV19	15	TRBD1	CASSEDRGAGIEQYF	TGTGCCAGTAGTGAAGACAGGGGGGCTGGGATCGAGCAGTACTTC